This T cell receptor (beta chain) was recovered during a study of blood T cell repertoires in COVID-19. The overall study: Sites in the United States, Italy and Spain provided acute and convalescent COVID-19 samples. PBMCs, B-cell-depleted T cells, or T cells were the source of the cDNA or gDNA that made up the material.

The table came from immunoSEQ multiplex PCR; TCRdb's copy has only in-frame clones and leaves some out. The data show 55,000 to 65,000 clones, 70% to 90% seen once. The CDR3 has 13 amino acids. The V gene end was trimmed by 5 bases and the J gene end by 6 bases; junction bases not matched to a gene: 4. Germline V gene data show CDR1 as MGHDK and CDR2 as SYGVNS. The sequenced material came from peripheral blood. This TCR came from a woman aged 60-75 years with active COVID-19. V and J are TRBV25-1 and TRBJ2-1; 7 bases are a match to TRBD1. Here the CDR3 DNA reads TGTGCCAGCAGTAACAGGGGCGGCAATGAGCAGTTCTTC. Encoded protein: CASSNRGGNEQFF.